These 11 T cell receptor beta chains were sequenced from one sample in a study of T cell repertoires in cytomegalovirus infection. TCRdb re-derived calls from the reads in MiXCR, one entry per CDR3 protein. The sample has some 680,000 distinct CDR3 sequences, about 40% seen once. The specimen was PBMCs. Source of these receptors: a human donor in good health (CMV status not recorded). Some clones in this sample may be carry-over from other donors' samples.

The J gene is TRBJ1-2, the V gene TRBV11-2, with D perhaps matching TRBD1 (6 bases). Germline V gene lookup returns CDR1 SGHAT and CDR2 FQNNGV. Trimming cost V 6 bases and J 5 bases, with 19 bases left between them. This CDR3 has 15 residues. The CDR3 here is CASRPTPDSQYGYTF. The CDR3, as DNA: TGTGCCAGCAGGCCGACCCCGGACAGCCAGTATGGCTACACCTTC.

This chain joins TRBV28 and TRBJ2-3; 7 bases align to TRBD2. J gave up 6 bases and V 6 bases, and 15 bases lay outside the gene matches. CDR1 MDHEN and CDR2 SYDVKM come from the germline V gene. The CDR3 is made up of 16 amino acids. The CDR3 coding sequence is TGTGCCAGCAGCTTGGGGATGGCGGGAGTTGCTGATACGCAGTATTTT. This codes for CASSLGMAGVADTQYF.

V gene TRBV12-3 or TRBV12-4 combines with J gene TRBJ1-1; D is possibly TRBD1 (6 bases). This CDR3 region has 12 residues. The ends were cut back, 5 bases at V and 7 bases at J, with 11 bases in the middle. The CDR3 spells CASSLYRDEAFF. The CDR3 DNA follows: TGTGCCAGCAGTCTATACAGGGATGAAGCTTTCTTT.

This chain connects TRBV27 to TRBJ2-7, with TRBD2 matching 7 bases. The CDR3 totals 16 residues. J gave up 6 bases and V 6 bases, and 17 bases lay outside the gene matches. CDR1 is MNHEY, CDR2 SMNVEV, per germline (reference sequence). The CDR3 is CASSPRFGRRRSEQYF. The CDR3, as DNA: TGTGCCAGCAGCCCCCGGTTCGGGAGGAGAAGGTCCGAGCAGTACTTC.

This clonotype was recorded at least ten times. This rearrangement joins TRBV7-4 to TRBJ1-1, with D hard to call. V lost 1 base to trimming and J lost 1 base, with 7 bases between them. Germline V gene data show CDR1 as SGHVT and CDR2 as SQSDAQ. This CDR3 region has 14 residues. CDR3 loop: CASSLETGNTEAFF. DNA of the CDR3: TGTGCCAGCAGCTTAGAAACTGGGAACACTGAAGCTTTCTTT.

The V call is TRBV6-6, the J call TRBJ2-1; 8 nucleotides align to TRBD2. The CDR3 length is 14 residues. Germline values: CDR1 MNHNY, CDR2 SVGAGI (reference sequence). V was pared by 9 bases and J by 5 bases, with 9 bases of the junction left unmatched. The CDR3 DNA reads TGTGCCAGTGGCGGAAGCGGGAGAGACAATGAGCAGTTCTTC. The encoded protein is CASGGSGRDNEQFF.

The CDR3 nucleotides are TGTGCCAGTAGTACCTCCGAGGCGGGAGATTCGAGTGAGCAGTTCTTC. Its protein product is CASSTSEAGDSSEQFF. The chain joins TRBV19 to TRBJ2-1, with 7 bases fitting TRBD2. The CDR3 is made up of 16 amino acids. The germline V gene has CDR1 LNHDA and CDR2 SQIVND (reference sequence). J gave up 9 bases and V 4 bases, and 15 bases lay outside the gene matches.

The gene calls are TRBV7-4 and TRBJ1-5; tentative D call: TRBD1 (5 bases). Germline V gives CDR1 SGHVT, CDR2 SQSDAQ. The CDR3 is 13 residues long. Trimming took off 5 bases at V and 7 bases at J, with 12 bases between the two ends. The CDR3 nucleotides are TGTGCCAGCAGCCCATACCGGGGGCAGCCCCAGCATTTT. It translates to CASSPYRGQPQHF.

There are a few counts of this clonotype. The chain is built from TRBV12-3 or TRBV12-4 and TRBJ2-3, with 9 bases aligning to TRBD1. The CDR3 is made up of 16 amino acids. The ends lost 7 bases at V and 0 bases at J; junction bases unmatched: 8. In DNA, the CDR3 is TGTGCCAGCACTAAGACAGGGGGTACTAGCACAGATACGCAGTATTTT. Translation gives CASTKTGGTSTDTQYF.

V is TRBV9 and J is TRBJ1-3, with D hard to call. This CDR3 is built from 16 residues. Germline V lookup: CDR1 SGDLS, CDR2 YYNGEE. Trimming stripped 3 bases from V and 2 bases from J, with 15 bases between. This CDR3 is CASSGPGKDPGNTIYF. The CDR3, as DNA: TGTGCCAGCAGCGGACCCGGGAAAGACCCTGGAAACACCATATATTTT.

This clonotype was recorded a few times. The chain links TRBV7-8 to TRBJ2-3; no clear D gene. The V gene's germline CDR1 is SGHVS and CDR2 FQNEAQ. Trimming stripped 2 bases from V and 2 bases from J, with 11 bases between. The CDR3 spans 15 residues. CDR3 sequence: CASSLSSRFTDTQYF. CDR3 coding DNA: TGTGCCAGCAGCTTAAGTAGTAGATTCACAGATACGCAGTATTTT.